What follows are 8 T cell receptor beta chains derived from one specimen sequenced in a study of shared clonotypes between healthy human individuals. The protocol was immunoSEQ multiplex PCR, while the TCRdb copy is restricted to in-frame clones and leaves out a portion. The sample lists around 2.3 million clones, approximately 94% occurring once. The source material was naive CD4+ T cells sorted from blood. The subset is: CD45RA+ positively selected. These receptors were collected from a man between 18 and 29 years old in good health.

V is TRBV7-2 and J is TRBJ2-7; a weak D match, TRBD2 (6 bases). V lost 1 base to trimming and J lost 2 bases, with 12 bases between them. The CDR3 runs 15 residues. CDR1 and CDR2 from the germline V gene are SGHTA and FQGNSA. The CDR3 coding sequence is TGTGCCAGCAGCTTAGGGCTAGCGCCTACCTACGAGCAGTACTTC. Translating gives CASSLGLAPTYEQYF.

V gene TRBV14 combines with J gene TRBJ2-7; D remains unclear. CDR3 length: 17 residues. Deletions cut 5 bases from V and 1 base from J, with 21 bases between. The germline gives CDR1 SGHDN, CDR2 FVKESK. The DNA for the CDR3 is TGTGCCAGCAGCACGCGACACATGGCATTAGCATCCTACGAGCAGTACTTC. Protein sequence: CASSTRHMALASYEQYF.

The chain couples TRBV5-8 to TRBJ2-7; D is undetermined. CDR1 is SGHTS, CDR2 YDEGEE, per germline. The V end lost 2 bases, the J end lost 3 bases, and 12 bases lay between the germline ends. The length of the CDR3 is 14 residues. The CDR3 sequence is CASSFLGNIYEQYF. The CDR3 nucleotides read TGTGCCAGCAGCTTCTTAGGGAACATCTACGAGCAGTACTTC.

V and J are TRBV5-4 and TRBJ2-2, with 9 bases fitting TRBD2. Trimming cost V 4 bases and J 6 bases; bases outside gene matches: 7. Germline CDR1 is SGHNT and CDR2 is YYREEE (reference sequence). The CDR3 contains 15 residues. The CDR3 reads CASSPVGTSPGELFF. In DNA form, the CDR3 reads TGTGCCAGCAGCCCGGTAGGGACTAGCCCCGGGGAGCTGTTTTTT.

The rearrangement joins TRBV27 to TRBJ2-1; 10 bases map to TRBD2. The V gene's germline CDR1 is MNHEY and CDR2 SMNVEV (reference sequence). V trimming: 1 base; J trimming: 4 bases; junction bases outside the gene matches: 4. This CDR3 is 16 amino acids long. Here the CDR3 reads CASSLYTSGVYNEQFF. CDR3 sequence (DNA): TGTGCCAGCAGTTTATATACTAGCGGGGTATACAATGAGCAGTTCTTC.

J is TRBJ2-7 and V is TRBV7-6; D gene unclear. Trimming took 2 bases from V and 2 from J, leaving 10 bases between them. Germline loops: CDR1 SGHVS, CDR2 FNYEAQ. The CDR3 sequence is 14 residues long. The CDR3 sequence is CASSLSDGAYEQYF. CDR3 DNA: TGTGCCAGCAGCTTAAGTGACGGAGCCTACGAGCAGTACTTC.

This clone was picked up a small number of times. The chain carries TRBV10-3 and TRBJ1-2; D uncertain. The CDR3 runs 15 residues. Per germline, CDR1 ENHRY and CDR2 SYGVKD. Trimming left V 3 bases short and J 4 bases short, with 15 bases between. The CDR3 region is CAISDATGQSYGYTF. CDR3 DNA: TGTGCCATCAGTGACGCTACTGGGCAGAGCTATGGCTACACCTTC.

V usage is TRBV30 and J usage is TRBJ2-2; TRBD1 matches at 9 bases. This CDR3 has 14 residues. The V and J ends lost 3 bases and 4 bases, in that order; junction bases with no gene match: 3. CDR1 is GTSNPN and CDR2 is SVGIG in the germline V gene (reference sequence). CDR3 residues: CAWRGQGGTGELFF. The CDR3 DNA reads TGTGCCTGGAGGGGACAGGGAGGCACCGGGGAGCTGTTTTTT. Looking up the rest from reference TRBV30 and TRBJ2-2 gives the full variable domain: SQTIHQWPATLVQPVGSPLSLECTVEGTSNPNLYWYRQAAGRGLQLLFYSVGIGQISSEVPQNLSASRPQDRQFILSSKKLLLSDSGFYLCAWRGQGGTGELFFGEGSRLTVL.